This TCR beta chain was identified during a study of CD8 T cells in ankylosing spondylitis. To note about this clonotype: The antigen is not known.

Study results and caveats: Significantly higher representation of disease-linked clones was reported for matched ankylosing spondylitis synovial fluid. Within ankylosing spondylitis blood, a TCR beta motif made up of seven to nine highly homologous variants appeared to be characteristic.

The CDR3 has 15 amino acids. The V gene's germline CDR1 is SGHRS and CDR2 YFSETQ. The ends were cut back, 5 bases at V and 7 bases at J, with 19 bases in the middle. Quantitative barcoded 5'-RACE was used to prepare TCR beta libraries. TCRdb reprocessed the 5' RACE reads via MiXCR and lists one record per CDR3 protein. The top ten clones hold around 6.8% of a sample with about 500,000 distinct CDR3 sequences, over 9.5% of them seen once. The rearrangement links TRBV5-1 to TRBJ2-1; D possibly corresponds to TRBD1 (6 bases). The sequence came from a male donor with ankylosing spondylitis. Input material: blood, either unsorted or a sorted T cell fraction (not recorded which). This chain's CDR3 is CASRNSPGQYNEQFF. The CDR3 region has the DNA TGCGCCAGCAGGAATAGCCCGGGACAATATAATGAGCAGTTCTTC. The complete variable domain, with remaining parts taken from reference TRBV5-1 and TRBJ2-1, reads KAGVTQTPRYLIKTRGQQVTLSCSPISGHRSVSWYQQTPGQGLQFLFEYFSETQRNKGNFPGRFSGRQFSNSRSEMNVSTLELGDSALYLCASRNSPGQYNEQFFGPGTRLTVL.